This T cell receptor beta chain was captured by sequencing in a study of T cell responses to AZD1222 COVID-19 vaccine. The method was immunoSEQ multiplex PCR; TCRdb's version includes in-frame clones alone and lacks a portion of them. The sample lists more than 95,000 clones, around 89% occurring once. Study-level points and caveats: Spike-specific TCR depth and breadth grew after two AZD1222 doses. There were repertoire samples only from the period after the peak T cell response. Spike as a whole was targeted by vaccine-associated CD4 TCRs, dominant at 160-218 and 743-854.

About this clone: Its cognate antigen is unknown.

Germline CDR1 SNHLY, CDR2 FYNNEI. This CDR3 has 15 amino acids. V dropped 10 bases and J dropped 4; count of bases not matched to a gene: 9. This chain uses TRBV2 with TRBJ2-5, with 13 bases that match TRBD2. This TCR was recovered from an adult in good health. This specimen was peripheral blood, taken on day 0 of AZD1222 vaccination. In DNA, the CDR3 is TGTGCCATGCAACTAGCGGGAGGGAGGGGAGAGACCCAGTACTTC. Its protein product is CAMQLAGGRGETQYF. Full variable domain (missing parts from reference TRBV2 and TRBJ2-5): EPEVTQTPSHQVTQMGQEVILRCVPISNHLYFYWYRQILGQKVEFLVSFYNNEISEKSEIFDDQFSVERPDGSNFTLKIRSTKLEDSAMYFCAMQLAGGRGETQYFGPGTRLLVL.